This entry concerns a single T cell receptor beta chain. Its binding antigen is unknown. It has no much larger one-base neighbor in the sample; base qualities were not kept. These data originate in a study of CD8 T cell repertoires and HIV-1 epitope variants (TCRdb year 2020). Notes on the research overall: Twenty-five peptides representing autologous and known Gag and Nef epitope variants were each used to stimulate T cells in separate culture wells. Among the control conditions were a peptide pool of CMV, EBV and flu, the Ebola AY9 epitope serving as a negative control, and a well with no peptide. The epitopes tested were three Gag epitope families plus Nef HW9 and YT9. T cells were enriched with the EasySep Human T Cell Enrichment Kit and co-cultured with equal numbers of autologous T cell-negative cells as antigen-presenting cells. Cultures were maintained for 10 days in IMDM with gentamicin, and half-media changes adding IL-2, IL-7 and IL-15 were performed on days 3 and 7. A 1M T cell aliquot was kept as an uncultured baseline condition, separate from the approximately 80 T cell cultures. A total of more than 70 T cell cultures were run, with each culture condition done in triplicate except for one peptide, which was done in duplicate. Paper-wide results and their limitations: About ten antigen-specific TCR beta clonotypes were identified, of which more than five appeared to be cross-reactive for autologous or known escape epitope variants. The Nef KF9 family was recognized by five clonotypes and the HW9 family by one, and no responses to the TAALDMSHF plasma variant were observed. The assay could identify only TCR beta chains and pointed to proliferation in response to antigen, not to T cell function or cytokine profile.

The EasySep Human CD8+ T Cell Enrichment Kit was used on day 10 to isolate CD8+ T cells from every culture. Trimming at the junction amounts to 4 bases on V and 0 bases on J, and the germline ends lie 14 bases apart. The germline V gene specifies SGHDT as CDR1 and YYEEEE as CDR2. There are 15 amino acids in the CDR3, from cysteine to phenylalanine inclusive. Here the CDR3 DNA is all that survives: 45 bases in frame from base 1. Sequencing of TCR beta CDR3 regions was done on the immunoSEQ platform at survey depth. The QIAamp DNA micro kit was used to extract genomic DNA from every cultured and uncultured CD8+ T cell population. From the authors' description of their analysis: Samples with fewer than 5,000 productive reads were excluded, which removed about 6.5% of the roughly 80 HIV peptide-stimulated cultures. A MANAFEST web app trimmed sequences to CDR3 and removed nonproductive sequences, CDR3s under 5 amino acids, and those not starting C or ending F/W. For a clonotype to count as antigen-specific, the clonotype had to expand relative to the no-peptide control in at least 2 of 3 replicates at FDR 0.01, and only within one epitope family. A frequency at least fivefold higher than in wells stimulated with peptides from other epitope families was additionally required for specific clonotypes. TCRdb took over this immuneACCESS table, retaining in-frame rearrangements with V and J assigned. Such tables are incomplete; in checked studies, under half of the missing clones stem from an unresolved V gene, and the remainder is unexplained. V, J and clone size reflect that table, while D and trimming were determined from the DNA. In this sample the table shows about 5,000 clones, 65% to 80% of which occur a single time. The ten largest clones add up to 40% to 50% of the sample.

This sequence was found in a male donor with HIV. The sequence links TRBV5-6 to TRBJ2-7; the D gene is possibly TRBD1 or TRBD2, each agreeing over 5 bases. Sequencing used cultured CD8+ T cells derived from PBMCs. The CDR3 has the sequence CASSTGTGSSYEQYF. The DNA is TGTGCCAGCAGCACTGGGACGGGAAGCTCCTACGAGCAGTACTTC. The CDR3, completed at both ends by the reference TRBV5-6 and TRBJ2-7 genes, gives the full variable domain DAGVTQSPTHLIKTRGQQVTLRCSPKSGHDTVSWYQQALGQGPQFIFQYYEEEERQRGNFPDRFSGHQFPNYSSELNVNALLLGDSALYLCASSTGTGSSYEQYFGPGTRLTVT.